The 17 T cell receptor beta chains presented below share a single source sample, sequenced in a study of blood T cell repertoires in COVID-19. Using immunoSEQ multiplex PCR, the repertoire was profiled, and TCRdb retains in-frame clones only, with some absent. Here the sample spans around 380,000 clones, more than 75% being singletons. The sequencing input was PBMCs or T cells enriched from blood (not recorded which). All receptors come from a young man who had recovered from COVID-19.

This clone was seen a few times. The chain recombines TRBV11-2 with TRBJ1-6; D remains unclear. CDR1 and CDR2 from the germline V gene are SGHAT and FQNNGV. With 0 bases removed from V and 9 bases from J, the gap between germline ends came to 6 bases. CDR3 length: 13 residues. CDR3 nucleotide sequence: TGTGCCAGCAGCTTAGAGCCGGGTTCACCCCTCCACTTT. Amino acid sequence: CASSLEPGSPLHF.

In DNA form, the CDR3 reads TGTAGTTCATCGGGCGGACTTGGGGACGAGCAGTACTTC. It codes for CSSSGGLGDEQYF. The gene calls are TRBV9 and TRBJ2-7, with a weak D call TRBD2 (5 bases). The CDR3 extends over 13 amino acids. The germline V gene encodes CDR1 SGDLS and CDR2 YYNGEE.

This clone occurred a few times. The chain has TRBV19 and TRBJ2-3; 8 nucleotides align to TRBD2. CDR1 LNHDA and CDR2 SQIVND come from the germline V gene (reference sequence). The CDR3 consists of 16 residues. V was pared by 5 bases and J by 2 bases, with 9 bases of the junction left unmatched. The CDR3, as DNA: TGTGCCAGTAGTGGTACCGGGACTAGATACACAGATACGCAGTATTTT. Translation gives CASSGTGTRYTDTQYF.

This chain links TRBV29-1 with TRBJ2-7, with D possibly TRBD1 on 5 matching bases. Trimming removed 1 base at V and 3 bases at J, with 10 bases between. The CDR3 contains 13 residues. Germline CDR1 reads SQVTM; CDR2 reads ANQGSEA. The CDR3 sequence is CSVEVTQGYEQYF. The CDR3 DNA sequence: TGCAGCGTTGAAGTTACCCAGGGCTACGAGCAGTACTTC.

This clone has a handful of counts. This chain joins TRBV6-5 and TRBJ2-7, with D possibly TRBD1 on 5 matching bases. The CDR3 runs to 13 residues. CDR1 and CDR2 from the germline V gene are MNHEY and SVGAGI. V lost 5 bases, J lost 2 bases, and 10 bases lay in between. DNA of the CDR3: TGTGCCAGCAGTCCTGGACATGCCTACGAGCAGTACTTC. It encodes CASSPGHAYEQYF.

This clone turned up a few times. V usage is TRBV19 and J usage is TRBJ1-2; TRBD1 matches at 11 bases. The CDR3 runs to 14 residues. Germline V gene sequence: CDR1 LNHDA, CDR2 SQIVND (reference sequence). V lost 3 bases and J lost 8; bases outside the gene matches: 5. The CDR3 region is CASSIGQGAHGYTF. The CDR3 nucleotides are TGTGCCAGTAGTATCGGACAGGGGGCTCACGGCTACACCTTC.

This clone was observed once. V is TRBV5-1 and J is TRBJ2-3, with TRBD2 matching over 12 bases. The CDR3 has 16 residues. V gave up 2 bases and J gave up 2 bases; unmatched junction bases: 3. From germline, CDR1 is SGHRS and CDR2 YFSETQ. The CDR3 here is CASSLTSGGPTDTQYF. Here the CDR3 DNA reads TGCGCCAGCAGCTTAACTAGCGGGGGGCCCACAGATACGCAGTATTTT.

The CDR3 loop reads CASSEGQVSSGNTIYF. The CDR3, as DNA: TGTGCCAGCAGCGAGGGACAGGTGAGCTCTGGAAACACCATATATTTT. The chain has TRBV11-3 and TRBJ1-3, with 8 bases fitting TRBD1. The CDR3 is made up of 16 amino acids. V lost 5 bases, J lost 0 bases, and 6 bases stayed unmatched. Germline CDR1 SGHNT, CDR2 YENEEA.

The chain employs TRBV7-6 and TRBJ2-7; 8 positions match TRBD1. V shed 5 bases, J shed 4 bases, and the junction held 4 bases outside the gene matches. The CDR3 sequence is 13 residues long. Germline V gene sequence: CDR1 SGHVS, CDR2 FNYEAQ. CDR3 bases: TGTGCCAGCAGCGGACAGGGACGGTACGAGCAGTACTTC. Protein sequence: CASSGQGRYEQYF.

The V and J genes are TRBV30 and TRBJ1-1; D not resolved. The ends were cut back, 2 bases at V and 13 bases at J, with 17 bases in the middle. Per germline, CDR1 GTSNPN and CDR2 SVGIG (reference sequence). There are 12 residues in the CDR3. CDR3 sequence (DNA): TGTGCCTGGAGTCACGAACTCGCGCCCGGTTTCTTT. Protein product: CAWSHELAPGFF.

The chain is built from TRBV27 and TRBJ1-2; 8 bases line up with TRBD1. With V trimmed by 2 bases and J by 7 bases, 6 bases remained unmatched. This CDR3 contains 14 residues. Germline V lookup: CDR1 MNHEY, CDR2 SMNVEV (reference sequence). This CDR3 reads CASSLLQGAGGYTF. The CDR3 DNA sequence: TGTGCCAGCAGTTTACTGCAGGGGGCTGGTGGCTACACCTTC.

In its sample, this clone was seen a few times. The rearrangement uses TRBV10-3 and TRBJ1-6; TRBD1 might be the D (5 bases). The CDR3 length is 13 residues. Germline CDR1 ENHRY, CDR2 SYGVKD. Between the trimmed V and J ends, which lost 11 bases and 7 bases, there was a span of 15 bases. The CDR3, as DNA: TGTGCCGTCAAAGGGGTAGGGAATTCACCCCTCCACTTT. It codes for CAVKGVGNSPLHF.

The chain combines TRBV9 with TRBJ2-5; TRBD2 matches 7 bases. This CDR3 has 14 amino acids. With V trimmed by 4 bases and J by 5 bases, 8 bases remained unmatched. CDR1 SGDLS and CDR2 YYNGEE come from the germline V gene. DNA of the CDR3: TGTGCCAGCAGCCCCTCCGGGGGGTCGGAGACCCAGTACTTC. Its protein product is CASSPSGGSETQYF.

The chain uses TRBV30 and TRBJ1-1; 9 bases map to TRBD1. CDR3 length: 16 amino acids. The germline gives CDR1 GTSNPN, CDR2 SVGIG (reference sequence). Losses at the gene ends were 5 bases for V and 4 bases for J; bases not matched to a gene: 14. The CDR3 here is CAWLKQGAFRTTEAFF. In DNA form, the CDR3 reads TGTGCCTGGTTGAAACAGGGGGCTTTTCGAACCACTGAAGCTTTCTTT.

This chain links TRBV5-1 with TRBJ1-5, with a tentative D call TRBD1 (6 bases). Per the germline V gene, CDR1 is SGHRS and CDR2 is YFSETQ. Trimming removed 5 bases at V and 2 bases at J, with 8 bases between. The CDR3 runs 13 residues. CDR3 DNA: TGCGCCAGCAGTCCAGGGGGCAATCAGCCCCAGCATTTT. Residues: CASSPGGNQPQHF.

This clone was detected a few times. This chain links TRBV12-3 or TRBV12-4 with TRBJ1-1; 7 bases agree with TRBD1. The CDR3 extends over 11 amino acids. V gave up 6 bases and J gave up 11 bases; unmatched junction bases: 6. CDR3 in DNA: TGTGCCAGCAGCCAGGGGGGTTTGGCTTTCTTT. It translates to CASSQGGLAFF.

This chain uses TRBV19 with TRBJ1-1, with 7 bases lining up with TRBD1. The germline V gene encodes CDR1 LNHDA and CDR2 SQIVND (reference sequence). Unmatched junction bases numbered 8, after V lost 7 bases and J lost 0 bases. The CDR3 spans 15 residues. Here the CDR3 reads CASIPQGTLNTEAFF. The DNA of the CDR3 is TGTGCCAGTATTCCACAGGGGACGTTGAACACTGAAGCTTTCTTT.